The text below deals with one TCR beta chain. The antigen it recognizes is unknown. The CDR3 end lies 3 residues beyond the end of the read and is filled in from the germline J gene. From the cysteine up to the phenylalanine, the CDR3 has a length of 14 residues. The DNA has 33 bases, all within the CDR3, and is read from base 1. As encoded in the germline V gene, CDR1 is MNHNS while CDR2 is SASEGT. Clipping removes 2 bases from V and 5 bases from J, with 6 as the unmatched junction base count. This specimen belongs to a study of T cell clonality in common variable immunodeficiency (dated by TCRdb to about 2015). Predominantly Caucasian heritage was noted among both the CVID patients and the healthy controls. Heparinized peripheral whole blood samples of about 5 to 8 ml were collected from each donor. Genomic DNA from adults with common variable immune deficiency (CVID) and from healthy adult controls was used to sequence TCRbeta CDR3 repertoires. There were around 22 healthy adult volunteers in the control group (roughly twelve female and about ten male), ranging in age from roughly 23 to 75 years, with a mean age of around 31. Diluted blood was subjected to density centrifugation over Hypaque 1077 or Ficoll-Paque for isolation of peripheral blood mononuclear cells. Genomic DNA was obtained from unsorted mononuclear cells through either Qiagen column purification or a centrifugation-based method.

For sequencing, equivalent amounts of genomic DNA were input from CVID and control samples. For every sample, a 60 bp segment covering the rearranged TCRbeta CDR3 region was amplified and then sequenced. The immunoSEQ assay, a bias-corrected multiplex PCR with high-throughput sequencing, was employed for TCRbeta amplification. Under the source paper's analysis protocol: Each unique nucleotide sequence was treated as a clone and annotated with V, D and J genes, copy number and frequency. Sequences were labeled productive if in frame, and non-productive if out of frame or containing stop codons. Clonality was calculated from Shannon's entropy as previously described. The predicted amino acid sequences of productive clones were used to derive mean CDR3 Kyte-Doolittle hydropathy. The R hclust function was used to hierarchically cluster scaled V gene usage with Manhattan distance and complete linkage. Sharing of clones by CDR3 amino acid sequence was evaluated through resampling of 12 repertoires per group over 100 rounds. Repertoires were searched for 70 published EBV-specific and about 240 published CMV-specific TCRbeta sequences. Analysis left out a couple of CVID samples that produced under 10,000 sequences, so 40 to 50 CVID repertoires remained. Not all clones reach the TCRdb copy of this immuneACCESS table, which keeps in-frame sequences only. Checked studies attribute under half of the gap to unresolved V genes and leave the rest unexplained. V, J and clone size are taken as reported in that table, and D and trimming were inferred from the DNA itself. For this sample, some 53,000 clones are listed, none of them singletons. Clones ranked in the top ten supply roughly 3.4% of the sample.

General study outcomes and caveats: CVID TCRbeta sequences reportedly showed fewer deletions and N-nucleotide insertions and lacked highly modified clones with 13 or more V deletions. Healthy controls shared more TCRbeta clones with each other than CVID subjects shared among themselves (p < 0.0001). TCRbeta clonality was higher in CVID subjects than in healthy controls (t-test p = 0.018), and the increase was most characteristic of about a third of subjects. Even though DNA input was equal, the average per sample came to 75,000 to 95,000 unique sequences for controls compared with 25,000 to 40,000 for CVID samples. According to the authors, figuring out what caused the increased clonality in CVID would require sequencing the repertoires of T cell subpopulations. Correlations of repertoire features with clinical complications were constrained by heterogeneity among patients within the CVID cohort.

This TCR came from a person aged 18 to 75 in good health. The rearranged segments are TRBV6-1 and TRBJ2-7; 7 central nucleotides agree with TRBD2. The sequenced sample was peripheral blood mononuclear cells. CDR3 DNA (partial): TGTGCCAGCAGTGAATCGGGGGGAAGGAACGAG. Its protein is CASSESGGRNE. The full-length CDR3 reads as CASSESGGRNEQYF.